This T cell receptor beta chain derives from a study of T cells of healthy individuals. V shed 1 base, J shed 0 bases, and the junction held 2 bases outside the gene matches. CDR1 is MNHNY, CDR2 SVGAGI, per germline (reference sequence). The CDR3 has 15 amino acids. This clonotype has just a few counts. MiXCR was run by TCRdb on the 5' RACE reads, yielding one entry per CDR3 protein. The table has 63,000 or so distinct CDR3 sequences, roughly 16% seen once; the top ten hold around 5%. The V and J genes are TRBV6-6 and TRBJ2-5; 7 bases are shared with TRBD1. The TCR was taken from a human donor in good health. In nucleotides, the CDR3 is TGTGCCAGCAGTTACTACGACAGGGACCAAGAGACCCAGTACTTC. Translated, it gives CASSYYDRDQETQYF.